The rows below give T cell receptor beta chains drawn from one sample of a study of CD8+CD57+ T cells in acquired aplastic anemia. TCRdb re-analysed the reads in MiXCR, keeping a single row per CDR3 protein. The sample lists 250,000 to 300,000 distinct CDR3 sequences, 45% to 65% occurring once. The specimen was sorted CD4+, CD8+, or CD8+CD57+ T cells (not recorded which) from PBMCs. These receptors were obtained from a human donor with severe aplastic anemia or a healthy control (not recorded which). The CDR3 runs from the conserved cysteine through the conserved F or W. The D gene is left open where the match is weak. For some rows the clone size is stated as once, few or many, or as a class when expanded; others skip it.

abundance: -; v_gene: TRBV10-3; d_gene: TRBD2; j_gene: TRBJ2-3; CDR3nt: TGTGCCATCAGAGACGGGGGGGCCTTAGATACGCAGTATTTT; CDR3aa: CAIRDGGALDTQYF
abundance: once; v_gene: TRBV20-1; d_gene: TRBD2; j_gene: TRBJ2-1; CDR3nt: TGCAGTGCTATAGCGGGGAGCTCCTACAATGAGCAGTTCTTC; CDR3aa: CSAIAGSSYNEQFF
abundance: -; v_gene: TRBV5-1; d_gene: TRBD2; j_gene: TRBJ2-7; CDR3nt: TGCGCCAGCAGCTTCGGGCTGGGGGGGTCCTACGAGCAGTACTTC; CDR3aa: CASSFGLGGSYEQYF
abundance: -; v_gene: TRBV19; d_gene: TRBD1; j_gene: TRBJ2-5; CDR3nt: TGTGCCAGTAGTAACGACAGGGGCCGAGAGACCCAGTACTTC; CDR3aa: CASSNDRGRETQYF
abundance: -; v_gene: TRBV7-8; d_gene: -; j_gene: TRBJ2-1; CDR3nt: TGTGCCAGCATCAGGGGGGGGCTTCTCAATGAGCAGTTCTTC; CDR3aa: CASIRGGLLNEQFF
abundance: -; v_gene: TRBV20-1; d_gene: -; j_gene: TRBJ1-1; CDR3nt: TGCAGTGCCCAAATGGGGTGGAGCGAAGCTTTCTTT; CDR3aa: CSAQMGWSEAFF
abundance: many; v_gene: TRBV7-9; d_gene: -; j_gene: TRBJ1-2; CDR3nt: TGTGCCAGCAGCTTTGGGATAGGGAACTATGGCTACACCTTC; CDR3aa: CASSFGIGNYGYTF
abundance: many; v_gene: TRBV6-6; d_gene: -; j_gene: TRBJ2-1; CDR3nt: TGTGCCAGCAGTTACTCGATGGACAATGAGCAGTTCTTC; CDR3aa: CASSYSMDNEQFF
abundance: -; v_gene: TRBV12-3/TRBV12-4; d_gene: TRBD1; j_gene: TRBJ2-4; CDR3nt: TGTGCCAGCAGGGGGGGACAGGGGGCTGTCGGAAACATTCAGTACTTC; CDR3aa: CASRGGQGAVGNIQYF
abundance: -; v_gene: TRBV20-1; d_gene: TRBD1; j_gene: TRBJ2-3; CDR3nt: TGCAGTGCTCAAGGGACAGGGTATAACACAGATACGCAGTATTTT; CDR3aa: CSAQGTGYNTDTQYF
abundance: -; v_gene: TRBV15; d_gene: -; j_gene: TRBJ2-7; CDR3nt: TGTGCCACCAGCAGAAGAGAAACCAACTACGAGCAGTACTTC; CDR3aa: CATSRRETNYEQYF
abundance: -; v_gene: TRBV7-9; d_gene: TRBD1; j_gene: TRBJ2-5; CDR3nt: TGTGCCAGCAGCTACGGAGACAGGGGGCTTGGAGAGACCCAGTACTTC; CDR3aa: CASSYGDRGLGETQYF
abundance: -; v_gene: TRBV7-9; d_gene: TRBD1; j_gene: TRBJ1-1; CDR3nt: TGTGCCAGCAGCCAAGGACAGGTGCTAGTTGCTTTCTTT; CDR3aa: CASSQGQVLVAFF
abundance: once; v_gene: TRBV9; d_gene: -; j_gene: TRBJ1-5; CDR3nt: TGTGCCAGCAGCGTAGACATCAAGCAGCCCCAGCATTTT; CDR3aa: CASSVDIKQPQHF
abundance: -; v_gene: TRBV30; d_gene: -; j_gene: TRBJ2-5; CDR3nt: TGTGCCTGGAATCACGGACAAGAGACCCAGTACTTC; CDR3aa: CAWNHGQETQYF
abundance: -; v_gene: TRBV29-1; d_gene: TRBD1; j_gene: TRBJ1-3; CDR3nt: TGCAGCGTCAAGGGACAGGGCCCTGGAAACACCATATATTTT; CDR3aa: CSVKGQGPGNTIYF
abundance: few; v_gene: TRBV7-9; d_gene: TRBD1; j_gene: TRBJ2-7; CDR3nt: TGTGCCAGCACCTCTACGCGACAGGGCTACGAGCAGTACTTC; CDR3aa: CASTSTRQGYEQYF
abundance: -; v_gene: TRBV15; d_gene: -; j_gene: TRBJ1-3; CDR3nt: TGTGCCACCAGCAGGCCGAGGATTGACTCTGGAAACACCATATATTTT; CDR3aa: CATSRPRIDSGNTIYF
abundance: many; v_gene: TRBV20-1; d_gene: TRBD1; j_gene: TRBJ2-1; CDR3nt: TGCAGTGCTGGGACAGGGGTATCCTACAATGAGCAGTTCTTC; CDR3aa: CSAGTGVSYNEQFF
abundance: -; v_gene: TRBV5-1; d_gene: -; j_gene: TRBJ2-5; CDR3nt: TGCGCCAGCAGCTTGGTTGGCTGGCAGGACCAAGAGACCCAGTACTTC; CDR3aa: CASSLVGWQDQETQYF
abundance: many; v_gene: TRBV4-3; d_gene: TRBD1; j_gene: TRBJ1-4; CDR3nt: TGCGCCAGCAGCCGGGGACAGGGGGGAACTAATGAAAAACTGTTTTTT; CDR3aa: CASSRGQGGTNEKLFF
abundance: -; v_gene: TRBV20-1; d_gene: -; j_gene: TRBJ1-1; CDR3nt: TGCAGTGCTAGAGATACAGGCCTGTACACTGAAGCTTTCTTT; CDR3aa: CSARDTGLYTEAFF
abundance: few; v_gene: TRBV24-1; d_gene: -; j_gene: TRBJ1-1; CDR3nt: TGTGCCACCAGTAAGGGGATAAACACTGAAGCTTTCTTT; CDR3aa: CATSKGINTEAFF
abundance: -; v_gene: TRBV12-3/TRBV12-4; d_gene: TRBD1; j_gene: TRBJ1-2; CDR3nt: TGTGCCAGCAGTCCAGGGGGCTTTTATGGCTACACCTTC; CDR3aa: CASSPGGFYGYTF
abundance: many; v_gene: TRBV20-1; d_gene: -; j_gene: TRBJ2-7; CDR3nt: TGCAGTGCTAGAAGCGCTACCCACTACGAGCAGTACTTC; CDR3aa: CSARSATHYEQYF
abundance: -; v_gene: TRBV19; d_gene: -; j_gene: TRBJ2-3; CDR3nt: TGTGCCAGTAGTATGGATAGCACAGATACGCAGTATTTT; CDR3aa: CASSMDSTDTQYF
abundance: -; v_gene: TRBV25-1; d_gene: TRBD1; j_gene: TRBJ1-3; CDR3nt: TGTGCCAGCAGTGATTTAACCCGCTGGGGACAGGGGGACTCTGGAAACACCATATATTTT; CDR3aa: CASSDLTRWGQGDSGNTIYF
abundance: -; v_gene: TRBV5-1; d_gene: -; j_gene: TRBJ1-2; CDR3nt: TGCGCCAGCAGTCCAGACCGACTTAACTATGGCTACACCTTC; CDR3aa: CASSPDRLNYGYTF
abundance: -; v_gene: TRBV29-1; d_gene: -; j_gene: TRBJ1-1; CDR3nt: TGCAGCGCGAAAGCGGGCGTCAACACTGAAGCTTTCTTT; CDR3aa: CSAKAGVNTEAFF
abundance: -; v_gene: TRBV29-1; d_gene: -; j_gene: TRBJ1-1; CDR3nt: TGCAGCGTTGAGGGCGAAGATGAAGCTTTCTTT; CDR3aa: CSVEGEDEAFF
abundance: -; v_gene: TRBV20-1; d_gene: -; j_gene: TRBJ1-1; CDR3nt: TGCAGTGCTAGTGCTAACACTGAAGCTTTCTTT; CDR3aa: CSASANTEAFF
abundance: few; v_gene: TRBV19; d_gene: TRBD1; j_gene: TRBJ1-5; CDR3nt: TGTGCCAGTAGTACCTATATGACCGGGACAGCCCTTTGGCCCCAGCATTTT; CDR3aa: CASSTYMTGTALWPQHF